Presented here are 17 T cell receptor beta chains from one specimen sequenced in a study of CD8 T cells in ankylosing spondylitis (dated by TCRdb to 2017 to 2019). Library creation used 5' RACE. The instrument given in TCRdb is Illumina HiSeq 2500. TCRdb reprocessed the public reads (quality trimming at Q25 with fastp, clone calling with MiXCR) and kept in-frame beta chains. Each entry merges the rows of one CDR3 protein and shows their most common DNA and genes. For this sample the table gives approximately 250,000 distinct CDR3 sequences, of which around 25% were detected only once. The top ten clones comprise approximately 0.61% of the sample. Sequences were obtained from blood, either unsorted or a sorted T cell fraction (not recorded which). These receptors originate from a male donor with ankylosing spondylitis or in good health (not recorded which).

This clonotype was seen only a few times. V usage is TRBV29-1 and J usage is TRBJ2-3, with TRBD1 matching 8 bases. This CDR3 is built from 14 residues. The V gene end was trimmed by 5 bases and the J gene end by 0 bases; junction bases not matched to a gene: 4. Germline loops: CDR1 SQVTM, CDR2 ANQGSEA. As DNA, the CDR3 is TGCAGCGTTATCGACAGGGGAAGCACAGATACGCAGTATTTT. Translation: CSVIDRGSTDTQYF.

At least ten counts were recorded for this clonotype. V is TRBV18 and J is TRBJ2-7, with 10 bases lining up with TRBD1. The ends lost 3 bases at V and 7 bases at J; junction bases unmatched: 6. Germline lookup yields CDR1 KGHSH and CDR2 LQKENI. The length of the CDR3 is 14 residues. The CDR3 region is CASSPGQGDREQYF. CDR3 DNA sequence: TGTGCCAGCTCACCCGGACAGGGGGATCGGGAGCAGTACTTC.

The V and J genes are TRBV24-1 and TRBJ2-3; D is possibly TRBD2 (6 bases). Germline CDR1 reads KGHDR; CDR2 reads SFDVKD. The CDR3 contains 15 residues. The V end was cut by 4 bases, the J end by 1 base, with 11 bases between. CDR3 sequence reads: CATSELGGGTDTQYF. The DNA of the CDR3 is TGTGCCACCAGTGAACTCGGCGGGGGCACAGATACGCAGTATTTT.

This clonotype came up many times. The V call is TRBV20-1, the J call TRBJ1-5, with D maybe TRBD1 (6 bases). Germline V CDR1 and CDR2: DFQATT, SNEGSKA (reference sequence). This CDR3 spans 15 amino acids. The germline V and J ends were trimmed by 6 bases and 5 bases, with 20 bases remaining between them. The CDR3 reads CSAPLWGGQDQPQHF. The CDR3 region has the DNA TGCAGTGCGCCCCTCTGGGGGGGCCAGGATCAGCCCCAGCATTTT.

The rearrangement uses TRBV7-9 and TRBJ2-7; 8 bases align to TRBD1. V trimming: 5 bases; J trimming: 3 bases; junction bases outside the gene matches: 12. Per the germline V gene, CDR1 is SEHNR and CDR2 is FQNEAQ (reference sequence). The CDR3 is 16 amino acids. The CDR3 sequence: CASSPGGDRPFYEQYF. CDR3 bases: TGTGCCAGCAGCCCTGGCGGGGACAGGCCTTTCTACGAGCAGTACTTC.

The genes are TRBV27 and TRBJ2-1; D possibly corresponds to TRBD1 (5 bases). The CDR3 consists of 15 residues. Trimming shortened V by 8 bases and J by 2 bases, and 16 bases separated the two germline ends. The germline V gene encodes CDR1 MNHEY and CDR2 SMNVEV (reference sequence). CDR3 region: CASFGLRTPYNEQFF. CDR3 nucleotide sequence: TGTGCCAGCTTTGGCTTAAGGACACCCTACAATGAGCAGTTCTTC.

This clonotype has just a few counts. This chain connects TRBV20-1 to TRBJ2-5; unclear D gene. The germline gives CDR1 DFQATT, CDR2 SNEGSKA (reference sequence). V was shortened by 4 bases and J by 1 base, with 4 bases between the two germline ends. The CDR3 covers 11 residues. CDR3 sequence reads: CSANIQETQYF. DNA of the CDR3: TGCAGTGCTAATATCCAAGAGACCCAGTACTTC.

This clonotype was observed at least ten times. The chain recombines TRBV2 with TRBJ2-1, with TRBD2 matching over 11 bases. Germline V gene data show CDR1 as SNHLY and CDR2 as FYNNEI. Trimming removed 7 bases from V and 2 bases from J; junction bases left unmatched: 7. The CDR3 covers 16 residues. The CDR3 region is CASKPLAGGTYNEQFF. CDR3 nucleotides: TGTGCCAGCAAGCCCCTAGCGGGGGGCACCTACAATGAGCAGTTCTTC.

This clonotype appeared many times. This CDR3 is CSAMTSGDTDTQYF. The CDR3 nucleotides are TGCAGTGCCATGACTAGCGGGGACACAGATACGCAGTATTTT. This rearrangement joins TRBV20-1 to TRBJ2-3, with 11 bases fitting TRBD2. The CDR3 is made up of 14 amino acids. Germline V gene sequence: CDR1 DFQATT, CDR2 SNEGSKA (reference sequence). J gave up 2 bases and V 6 bases, and 4 bases lay outside the gene matches.

The sample holds a few counts of this clonotype. The chain couples TRBV25-1 to TRBJ2-1, with D tentatively TRBD1 (5 bases). The germline CDR1 and CDR2 sequences are MGHDK and SYGVNS. This CDR3 is 17 amino acids long. The ends were cut back, 2 bases at V and 0 bases at J, with 14 bases in the middle. The CDR3 DNA is TGTGCCAGCAGTGAAAGTGGGGCCCTGAGCTCCTACAATGAGCAGTTCTTC. Translation: CASSESGALSSYNEQFF.

This clonotype has only a few counts. This rearrangement joins TRBV11-2 to TRBJ2-3; D unresolved. Germline-derived CDR1 and CDR2 are SGHAT and FQNNGV. The CDR3 totals 14 residues. Trimming took off 4 bases at V and 2 bases at J, with 10 bases between the two ends. CDR3 sequence (DNA): TGTGCCAGCAGCTCGGACGGGCTCACAGATACGCAGTATTTT. Amino acid sequence: CASSSDGLTDTQYF.

This clonotype occurred once. The chain links TRBV4-2 to TRBJ2-1; no clear D. Germline CDR1 and CDR2: LGHNA and YNFKEQ. The CDR3 runs to 11 residues. V shed 5 bases and J shed 7 bases, with 6 bases lying between them. The CDR3 DNA reads as TGTGCCAGCAGCGCCAGAAATGAGCAGTTCTTC. It codes for CASSARNEQFF.

This clonotype was seen at least ten times. CDR3 coding DNA: TGTGCCAGCCTTTGGACTAGCGGGGGGAACAATGAGCAGTTCTTC. Its translation is CASLWTSGGNNEQFF. The chain carries TRBV12-3 or TRBV12-4 and TRBJ2-1, with TRBD2 matching over 14 bases. Trimming at V came to 8 bases and at J to 5 bases, leaving 5 bases not matched to a gene. CDR3 length equals 15 residues.

This clonotype was observed many times. The V and J genes are TRBV29-1 and TRBJ2-7, with 7 bases fitting TRBD1. Trimming at V came to 6 bases and at J to 5 bases, leaving 10 bases not matched to a gene. Germline values: CDR1 SQVTM, CDR2 ANQGSEA. The CDR3 has 13 residues. CDR3 sequence: CSVTGRVLDEQYF. Written as DNA, the CDR3 is TGCAGCGTGACAGGGCGCGTACTGGACGAGCAGTACTTC.

This clonotype was counted ten times or more. The rearrangement links TRBV12-3 or TRBV12-4 to TRBJ1-1; no definite D call. The CDR3 extends over 14 amino acids. V lost 1 base and J 1 base, leaving 7 bases between the germline ends. CDR3 residues: CASSLGVGNTEAFF. CDR3 nucleotides: TGTGCCAGCAGTTTAGGAGTAGGGAACACTGAAGCTTTCTTT.

This clonotype has only a few counts. The genes are TRBV12-3 or TRBV12-4 and TRBJ1-1, with D uncertain. The CDR3 has 13 residues. V lost 2 bases to trimming and J lost 0 bases, with 4 bases between them. The CDR3 region is CASSLTMNTEAFF. The CDR3 DNA reads TGTGCCAGCAGTTTAACCATGAACACTGAAGCTTTCTTT.

The V call is TRBV2, the J call TRBJ2-3, with unresolved D. Germline CDR1 SNHLY, CDR2 FYNNEI. The CDR3 totals 11 residues. V lost 3 bases and J lost 6, with 4 bases in between. The CDR3 region is CASSDLDTQYF. The CDR3 nucleotides read TGTGCCAGCAGTGACCTCGATACGCAGTATTTT.